These 20 T cell receptor beta chains share one sample of origin, sequenced in a study of beta chain features in type 1 diabetes. Of the isolated RNA, all was reverse transcribed, and so the sequenced material was expressed TCRB transcripts. Clones were read by immunoSEQ multiplex PCR, and TCRdb kept only the in-frame ones, dropping some. Of more than 250,000 clones in the sample, 24% were seen once. Their antigens remain unidentified. Notes on the study in general: Moderate yet significant TCRB CDR3 shortening was seen in Type 1 diabetes patients in all four CD4+ subsets.

What was sequenced was naive CD4+ T cells from blood. Receptors were obtained from a woman in her twenties or thirties with type 1 diabetes.

The chain couples TRBV7-2 to TRBJ2-3; 9 nucleotides agree with TRBD1. This CDR3 has 15 amino acids. Germline V gene sequence: CDR1 SGHTA, CDR2 FQGNSA. J was trimmed by 14 bases and V by 1 base; bases with no gene match: 13. The CDR3 sequence: CASSLDETGGMKPYF. The CDR3 DNA follows: TGTGCCAGCAGCTTAGACGAGACAGGGGGAATGAAGCCGTATTTT.

This chain joins TRBV4-1 and TRBJ2-2; TRBD2 agrees at 13 bases. The CDR3 has 17 amino acids. Trimming removed 2 bases from V and 6 bases from J; junction bases left unmatched: 6. The germline V gene has CDR1 MGHRA and CDR2 YSYEKL. The CDR3: CASSQRTSGSWSGELFF. In nucleotides, the CDR3 is TGCGCCAGCAGCCAAAGGACTAGCGGGAGTTGGTCCGGGGAGCTGTTTTTT.

This clone appeared a few times. The chain uses TRBV9 and TRBJ2-1; D might be TRBD1 (5 bases). V was cut by 0 bases and J by 0 bases, with 13 bases left in between. The CDR3 is 17 residues long. Germline assignment: CDR1 SGDLS and CDR2 YYNGEE. This CDR3 is CASSVEPQDTSYNEQFF. For the CDR3, the DNA is TGTGCCAGCAGCGTAGAACCCCAGGACACCTCCTACAATGAGCAGTTCTTC.

This clone was seen a few times. V is TRBV10-2 and J is TRBJ1-1; D is ambiguous. The CDR3 has 14 residues. V was cut by 6 bases and J by 3 bases, with 14 bases left in between. Germline V lookup: CDR1 WSHSY, CDR2 SAAADI. The CDR3 DNA is TGCGCCAGCAGCGGAATCCCCGAGGACACTGAAGCTTTCTTT. This sequence encodes CASSGIPEDTEAFF.

This clone has just a few counts. The chain carries TRBV28 and TRBJ1-2; the match to TRBD1 covers 9 bases. The CDR3 totals 17 residues. Per germline, CDR1 MDHEN and CDR2 SYDVKM. With 4 bases clipped from V and 5 bases from J, the junction kept 14 bases outside the gene matches. The CDR3, as DNA: TGTGCCAGCAGTTCGGGCTTACAGGGGGCTGACTGGTATGGCTACACCTTC. Its protein is CASSSGLQGADWYGYTF.

V usage is TRBV28 and J usage is TRBJ2-7, with D possibly TRBD2 on 6 matching bases. Germline V gives CDR1 MDHEN, CDR2 SYDVKM. V was cut by 4 bases and J by 2 bases, with 21 bases left in between. This CDR3 is built from 17 residues. This chain's CDR3 is CASSSNGGWPYTYEQYF. As DNA, the CDR3 is TGTGCCAGCAGTTCTAATGGGGGGTGGCCCTACACCTACGAGCAGTACTTC. Full variable domain (rest looked up from reference TRBV28 and TRBJ2-7): DVKVTQSSRYLVKRTGEKVFLECVQDMDHENMFWYRQDPGLGLRLIYFSYDVKMKEKGDIPEGYSVSREKKERFSLILESASTNQTSMYLCASSSNGGWPYTYEQYFGPGTRLTVT.

This clone has just a few counts. This chain connects TRBV23-1 to TRBJ2-1, with 12 bases aligning to TRBD2. TRBV23-1 is assigned to the ORF class and has an uncertain function. V shed 0 bases, J shed 6 bases, and the junction held 3 bases outside the gene matches. The CDR3 has 16 amino acids. In DNA, the CDR3 is TGCGCCAGCAGTCAATCTGTACTAGCGGGAGGCAATGAGCAGTTCTTC. This gives the protein CASSQSVLAGGNEQFF.

This clone was observed once. The J gene is TRBJ1-1, the V gene TRBV28, with TRBD1 matching over 8 bases. From germline, CDR1 is MDHEN and CDR2 SYDVKM. The CDR3 runs to 12 residues. The junction had 2 bases not matched to a gene; V was cut back by 5 bases and J by 6 bases. This chain's CDR3 is CASSGTGPEAFF. In DNA form, the CDR3 reads TGTGCCAGCAGTGGGACAGGTCCTGAAGCTTTCTTT.

This clone was observed a handful of times. The chain is built from TRBV30 and TRBJ2-6; tentative D call: TRBD1 (5 bases). The germline CDR1 and CDR2 sequences are GTSNPN and SVGIG (reference sequence). The CDR3 length is 14 residues. Deletions cut 1 base from V and 3 bases from J, with 7 bases between. CDR3 amino acids: CAWSGGGGANVLTF. The CDR3 nucleotides read TGTGCCTGGAGTGGGGGCGGTGGGGCCAACGTCCTGACTTTC.

This clone was detected a few times. This rearrangement joins TRBV30 to TRBJ2-7; a weak D match, TRBD1 (5 bases). This CDR3 has 13 residues. Germline-derived CDR1 and CDR2 are GTSNPN and SVGIG (reference sequence). The V end lost 0 bases, the J end lost 0 bases, and 6 bases lay between the germline ends. This CDR3 is CAWSVGDSYEQYF. For the CDR3, the DNA is TGTGCCTGGAGTGTAGGGGACTCCTACGAGCAGTACTTC.

This clone was picked up a small number of times. The chain links TRBV30 to TRBJ1-5, with no clear D. Trimming removed 4 bases at V and 1 base at J, with 8 bases between. Germline-derived CDR1 and CDR2 are GTSNPN and SVGIG (reference sequence). The CDR3 consists of 13 residues. CDR3 loop: CAWIGRSNQPQHF. The CDR3 bases are TGTGCCTGGATTGGGAGGAGCAATCAGCCCCAGCATTTT.

This chain uses TRBV2 with TRBJ2-3; TRBD2 matches 10 bases. The junction had 5 bases not matched to a gene; V was cut back by 5 bases and J by 6 bases. Germline CDR1 SNHLY, CDR2 FYNNEI. The CDR3 extends over 14 amino acids. The DNA for the CDR3 is TGTGCCAGCAGTAACCTAGCGGGAGAGGATACGCAGTATTTT. Translation gives CASSNLAGEDTQYF.

This clone was found a few times. The chain has TRBV30 and TRBJ2-7, with D perhaps matching TRBD2 (5 bases). Germline V gene sequence: CDR1 GTSNPN, CDR2 SVGIG (reference sequence). CDR3 length equals 11 residues. Trimming took 1 base from V and 4 from J, leaving 5 bases between them. The CDR3 loop reads CAWSGLYEQYF. The CDR3 DNA reads as TGTGCCTGGAGTGGACTATACGAGCAGTACTTC.

In its sample, this clone was seen a few times. The chain links TRBV30 to TRBJ2-1; TRBD2 matches at 10 bases. CDR1 GTSNPN and CDR2 SVGIG come from the germline V gene (reference sequence). With V trimmed by 7 bases and J by 9 bases, 12 bases remained unmatched. This CDR3 spans 14 amino acids. The CDR3 loop reads CALRAGGRLVEQFF. For the CDR3, the DNA is TGTGCCTTAAGAGCGGGAGGGCGTTTGGTTGAGCAGTTCTTC.

This clone has only a few counts. The chain uses TRBV12-5 and TRBJ1-2; D is possibly TRBD1 (5 bases). The CDR3 is 16 amino acids. V was cut by 3 bases and J by 3 bases, with 17 bases left in between. Germline V gene data show CDR1 as LGHNT and CDR2 as FRNRAP. The CDR3 nucleotides are TGTGCTAGTGGTTTAGCTTCGGGGGGATTTCACTATGGCTACACCTTC. Translation: CASGLASGGFHYGYTF. Complete variable domain (other parts from reference TRBV12-5 and TRBJ1-2): DARVTQTPRHKVTEMGQEVTMRCQPILGHNTVFWYRQTMMQGLELLAYFRNRAPLDDSGMPKDRFSAEMPDATLATLKIQPSEPRDSAVYFCASGLASGGFHYGYTFGSGTRLTVV.

This clone was observed a few times. CDR3 in amino acids: CATTSGSHNEQFF. CDR3 coding DNA: TGTGCCACCACTAGCGGGAGTCACAATGAGCAGTTCTTC. This chain links TRBV10-3 with TRBJ2-1, with TRBD2 matching over 11 bases. V lost 10 bases and J lost 5; bases outside the gene matches: 4. This CDR3 is built from 13 residues. Germline values: CDR1 ENHRY, CDR2 SYGVKD.

The chain carries TRBV29-1 and TRBJ1-2; D possibly corresponds to TRBD1 (5 bases). This CDR3 contains 13 residues. V lost 6 bases to trimming and J lost 4 bases, with 15 bases between them. Germline V gives CDR1 SQVTM, CDR2 ANQGSEA. CDR3 coding DNA: TGCAGCGTAGAACCGACAGTAGGCTATGGCTACACCTTC. Translated, it gives CSVEPTVGYGYTF.

The sample holds a few counts of this clone. This chain joins TRBV6-5 and TRBJ2-1; tentatively, D is TRBD1 (5 bases). Germline loops: CDR1 MNHEY, CDR2 SVGAGI. This CDR3 contains 12 residues. The V end was cut by 4 bases, the J end by 5 bases, with 6 bases between. CDR3 region: CASSSTDNEQFF. CDR3 sequence (DNA): TGTGCCAGCAGTTCGACAGACAATGAGCAGTTCTTC.

The CDR3 DNA reads as TGTGCCAGCAGTCAAAAGCGGGCCTGGGAGACCCAGTACTTC. This sequence encodes CASSQKRAWETQYF. The rearrangement links TRBV27 to TRBJ2-5, with D maybe TRBD2 (6 bases). The CDR3 is made up of 14 amino acids. CDR1 and CDR2 (germline): MNHEY, SMNVEV (reference sequence). V was shortened by 5 bases and J by 5 bases, with 15 bases between the two germline ends.

The V and J genes are TRBV10-3 and TRBJ2-7; 13 bases agree with TRBD2. This CDR3 contains 15 residues. Unmatched junction bases numbered 2, after V lost 4 bases and J lost 2 bases. CDR1 ENHRY and CDR2 SYGVKD come from the germline V gene. The CDR3 DNA reads TGTGCCATCAGTGCCGGGACTAGCGGGACCTACGAGCAGTACTTC. Translating it yields CAISAGTSGTYEQYF.